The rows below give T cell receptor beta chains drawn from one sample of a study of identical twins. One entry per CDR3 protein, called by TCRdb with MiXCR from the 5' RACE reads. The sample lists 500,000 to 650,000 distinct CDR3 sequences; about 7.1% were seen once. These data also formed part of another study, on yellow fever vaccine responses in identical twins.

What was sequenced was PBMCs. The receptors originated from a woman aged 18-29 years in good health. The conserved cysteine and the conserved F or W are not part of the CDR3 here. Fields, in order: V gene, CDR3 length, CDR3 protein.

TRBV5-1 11 ASMLAGGETQY
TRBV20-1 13 SASGGGLGNSPLH
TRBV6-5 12 ASSYRAGTGELF
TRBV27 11 ASSLYRGDTQY
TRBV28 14 ASSPTTGGEHSPLH
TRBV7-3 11 ASSLDGVNEQF
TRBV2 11 ASKSGSSYEQY
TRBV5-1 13 ASSLEGQAHQPQH
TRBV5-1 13 ASSSGTVRGGELF
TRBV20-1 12 SASWLAGVGTQY
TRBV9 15 ASSFLEATSWYNEQF
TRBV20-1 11 SARQGATGELF
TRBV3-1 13 ASSHEGGLGEKLF
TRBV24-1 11 ATSDGPERRQF
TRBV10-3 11 AISPLGANVLT
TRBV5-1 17 ASSLKGLAGEGSYNEQF
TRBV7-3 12 ASSLTAGGYEQY
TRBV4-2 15 ASSQDWVAGRTDTQY
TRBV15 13 ATSRLAGAGETQY
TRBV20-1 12 SASGLSSYNEQF
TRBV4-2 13 ASSQGDRSKNTIY
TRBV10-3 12 AISVGGLSYEQY
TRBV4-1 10 ASSQPTGELF
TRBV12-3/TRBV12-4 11 ASRASGSGEQF
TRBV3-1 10 ASSKRTGELF
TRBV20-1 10 SARGVTGELF
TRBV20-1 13 SASVGSGGPYEQY
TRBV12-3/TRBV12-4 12 ASSLSSRGTEAF
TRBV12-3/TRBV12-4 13 ASTVADTSTDTQY
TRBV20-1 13 SASPTSGGADTQY
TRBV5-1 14 ASSLPPDRPNTEAF
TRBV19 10 ASSLYGETQY
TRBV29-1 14 SVERDRGRSYNEQF
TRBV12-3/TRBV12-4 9 ASSPSKTQY